Listed below are T cell receptor beta chains from one sample, sequenced in a study of blood T cell repertoires in COVID-19. Only in-frame clones appear in the TCRdb table, and some are missing; sequencing was by immunoSEQ multiplex PCR. The table shows around 320,000 clones, with around 89% occurring only once. The sequenced sample consisted of PBMCs or T cells enriched from blood (not recorded which). The origin of the receptors is a woman aged 18-29 years with acute COVID-19. The CDR3 runs from the conserved cysteine through the conserved F or W. Each record gives: D gene, V gene, J gene, clone size, CDR3 DNA, CDR3 protein. The D gene is left open where the match is weak. Not every row has a clone size; where given, it reads once, few, many or a size class.

d_gene: TRBD1; v_gene: TRBV18; j_gene: TRBJ1-2; abundance: .; CDR3nt: TGTGCCAGCTCACCCTTACACGGGACAGGGACCTTC; CDR3aa: CASSPLHGTGTF
d_gene: .; v_gene: TRBV3-1/TRBV3-2; j_gene: TRBJ1-2; abundance: once; CDR3nt: TGTGCCAGCAGCCAAGTTATGGGAGATGGCTACACCTTC; CDR3aa: CASSQVMGDGYTF
d_gene: .; v_gene: TRBV9; j_gene: TRBJ1-1; abundance: .; CDR3nt: TGTGCCAGCAGCGTAGGGGGGACATCCGGCCGGAACACTGAAGCTTTCTTT; CDR3aa: CASSVGGTSGRNTEAFF
d_gene: TRBD1; v_gene: TRBV7-9; j_gene: TRBJ2-4; abundance: few; CDR3nt: TGTGCCAGCAGCTTAGGCGGACAGGGGTATGCCAAAAACATTCAGTACTTC; CDR3aa: CASSLGGQGYAKNIQYF
d_gene: .; v_gene: TRBV28; j_gene: TRBJ2-7; abundance: .; CDR3nt: TGTGCCAGCAGCCTCCCCCGAGGCGAGCAGTACTTC; CDR3aa: CASSLPRGEQYF
d_gene: TRBD1; v_gene: TRBV28; j_gene: TRBJ1-1; abundance: few; CDR3nt: TGTGCCAGCAGTTCACAGGGGGGTGATAGCACTGAAGCTTTCTTT; CDR3aa: CASSSQGGDSTEAFF
d_gene: TRBD2; v_gene: TRBV18; j_gene: TRBJ2-1; abundance: .; CDR3nt: TGTGCCAGCTCACCCCGTCTCGTCAGGACTAGTTCTTACAATGAGCAGTTCTTC; CDR3aa: CASSPRLVRTSSYNEQFF
d_gene: TRBD2; v_gene: TRBV2; j_gene: TRBJ2-3; abundance: .; CDR3nt: TGTGCCAGCAGCTTAGGGACTAGCCGGCGCACAGATACGCAGTATTTT; CDR3aa: CASSLGTSRRTDTQYF
d_gene: .; v_gene: TRBV4-1; j_gene: TRBJ1-1; abundance: few; CDR3nt: TGCGCCAGCAGCCAAGCCGCCACGAGAATGAACACTGAAGCTTTCTTT; CDR3aa: CASSQAATRMNTEAFF
d_gene: TRBD2; v_gene: TRBV6-5; j_gene: TRBJ2-7; abundance: .; CDR3nt: TGTGCCAGCAGGCGGGACTTTGCGGGAGGCGAGCAGTACTTC; CDR3aa: CASRRDFAGGEQYF